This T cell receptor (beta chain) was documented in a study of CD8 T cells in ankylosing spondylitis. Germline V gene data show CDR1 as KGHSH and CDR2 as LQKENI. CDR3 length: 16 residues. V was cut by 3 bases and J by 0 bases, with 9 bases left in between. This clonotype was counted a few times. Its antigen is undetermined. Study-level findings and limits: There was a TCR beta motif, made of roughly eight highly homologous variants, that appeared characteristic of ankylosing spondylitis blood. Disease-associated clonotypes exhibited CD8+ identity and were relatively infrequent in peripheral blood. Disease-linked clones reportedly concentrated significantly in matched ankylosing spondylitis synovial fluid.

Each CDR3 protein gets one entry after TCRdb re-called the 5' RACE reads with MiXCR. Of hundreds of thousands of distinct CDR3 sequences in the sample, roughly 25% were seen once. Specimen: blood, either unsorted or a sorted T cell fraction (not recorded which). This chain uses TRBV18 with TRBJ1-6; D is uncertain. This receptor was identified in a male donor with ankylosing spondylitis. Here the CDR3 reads CASSPSQNSYNSPLHF. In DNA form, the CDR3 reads TGTGCCAGCTCACCGTCTCAGAACTCCTATAATTCACCCCTCCACTTT.